This is a list of T cell receptor beta chains from one sample in a study of CD8+ T cells in alopecia areata. The assay was immunoSEQ multiplex PCR, and TCRdb's table has in-frame clones only and misses some. The repertoire consists of more than 200,000 clones, with less than 80% occurring once and the leading ten covering 0.95% to 1.5%. The material sequenced was CD4+ T cells sorted from blood, taken at week 0. These receptors all come from a human donor with alopecia areata. CDR3s include the opening cysteine and the closing phenylalanine or tryptophan. D genes are given only for firm matches. Some rows have no size entry. The others give once, few or many, or a class for an expanded clone.

v_call: TRBV30; d_call: TRBD1; clone_size: .; j_call: TRBJ2-5; cdr3_aa: CAWSEGTGPRGETQYF; cdr3_nt: TGTGCCTGGAGTGAGGGGACAGGTCCTAGGGGGGAGACCCAGTACTTC
v_call: TRBV10-3; d_call: .; clone_size: .; j_call: TRBJ2-4; cdr3_aa: CAISEFQGGGIQYF; cdr3_nt: TGTGCCATCAGTGAGTTCCAGGGAGGAGGCATTCAGTACTTC
v_call: TRBV5-6; d_call: .; clone_size: few; j_call: TRBJ1-1; cdr3_aa: CASRPLGATEAFF; cdr3_nt: TGTGCCAGCAGACCTCTAGGGGCGACTGAAGCTTTCTTT
v_call: TRBV29-1; d_call: .; clone_size: .; j_call: TRBJ1-2; cdr3_aa: CSVVRPSGGYTF; cdr3_nt: TGCAGCGTTGTAAGACCCTCCGGGGGCTACACCTTC
v_call: TRBV14; d_call: .; clone_size: .; j_call: TRBJ2-5; cdr3_aa: CASSQRGGGQETQYF; cdr3_nt: TGTGCCAGCAGCCAGCGGGGAGGGGGCCAAGAGACCCAGTACTTC
v_call: TRBV6-5; d_call: .; clone_size: few; j_call: TRBJ1-6; cdr3_aa: CASSRGGVVGSPLHF; cdr3_nt: TGTGCCAGCAGTCGAGGGGGGGTCGTAGGCTCACCCCTCCACTTT
v_call: TRBV14; d_call: TRBD1; clone_size: few; j_call: TRBJ2-1; cdr3_aa: CASSLGTGGAYEQFF; cdr3_nt: TGTGCCAGCAGCCTAGGGACAGGGGGCGCGTATGAGCAGTTCTTC
v_call: TRBV30; d_call: .; clone_size: .; j_call: TRBJ1-1; cdr3_aa: CAWIGVWNTEAFF; cdr3_nt: TGTGCCTGGATCGGAGTCTGGAACACTGAAGCTTTCTTT
v_call: TRBV12-5; d_call: .; clone_size: .; j_call: TRBJ2-1; cdr3_aa: CASGLGVPYEQFF; cdr3_nt: TGTGCTAGTGGACTTGGGGTCCCGTATGAGCAGTTCTTC
v_call: TRBV29-1; d_call: TRBD1; clone_size: few; j_call: TRBJ1-2; cdr3_aa: CSAGDSGGYTF; cdr3_nt: TGCAGCGCTGGGGACAGCGGGGGCTACACCTTC
v_call: TRBV7-7; d_call: .; clone_size: few; j_call: TRBJ2-5; cdr3_aa: CASSFAFQETQYF; cdr3_nt: TGTGCTAGCAGCTTCGCCTTCCAAGAGACCCAGTACTTC
v_call: TRBV2; d_call: .; clone_size: once; j_call: TRBJ2-3; cdr3_aa: CASRTYTDTQYF; cdr3_nt: TGTGCCAGCAGAACATACACAGATACGCAGTATTTT
v_call: TRBV29-1; d_call: TRBD1; clone_size: .; j_call: TRBJ2-7; cdr3_aa: CSAQRAATGAYEQYF; cdr3_nt: TGCAGCGCCCAAAGGGCTGCGACAGGGGCCTACGAGCAGTACTTC
v_call: TRBV29-1; d_call: .; clone_size: few; j_call: TRBJ1-5; cdr3_aa: CSISRDNQPQHF; cdr3_nt: TGCAGCATATCCAGAGATAATCAGCCCCAGCATTTT
v_call: TRBV7-3; d_call: TRBD1; clone_size: .; j_call: TRBJ2-3; cdr3_aa: CASSSQGETDTQYF; cdr3_nt: TGTGCCAGCAGCTCCCAGGGGGAAACAGATACGCAGTATTTT
v_call: TRBV2; d_call: .; clone_size: .; j_call: TRBJ1-4; cdr3_aa: CASIRGRGNEKLFF; cdr3_nt: TGTGCCAGCATCAGGGGCAGGGGAAATGAAAAACTGTTTTTT
v_call: TRBV30; d_call: .; clone_size: .; j_call: TRBJ1-6; cdr3_aa: CAWSLGVGGSPLHF; cdr3_nt: TGTGCCTGGAGTTTAGGGGTAGGGGGTTCACCCCTCCACTTT
v_call: TRBV5-1; d_call: .; clone_size: .; j_call: TRBJ2-6; cdr3_aa: CASSHRVLASGANVLTF; cdr3_nt: TGCGCCAGCAGCCACAGGGTCCTGGCCTCTGGGGCCAACGTCCTGACTTTC
v_call: TRBV5-6; d_call: .; clone_size: .; j_call: TRBJ2-6; cdr3_aa: CASSLRSGANVLTF; cdr3_nt: TGTGCCAGCAGCTTAAGGTCTGGGGCCAACGTCCTGACTTTC
v_call: TRBV15; d_call: .; clone_size: .; j_call: TRBJ1-5; cdr3_aa: CATSRGVEGNQPQHF; cdr3_nt: TGTGCCACCAGCAGAGGAGTAGAAGGCAATCAGCCCCAGCATTTT
v_call: TRBV7-9; d_call: TRBD1; clone_size: .; j_call: TRBJ1-6; cdr3_aa: CASSPPGTGISPLHF; cdr3_nt: TGTGCCAGCAGCCCCCCCGGGACAGGGATTTCACCCCTCCACTTT
v_call: TRBV5-4; d_call: .; clone_size: few; j_call: TRBJ2-1; cdr3_aa: CASSLIGGNEQFF; cdr3_nt: TGTGCCAGCAGCTTGATCGGGGGCAATGAGCAGTTCTTC
v_call: TRBV5-1; d_call: TRBD1; clone_size: .; j_call: TRBJ1-5; cdr3_aa: CASSPGTGGDQPQHF; cdr3_nt: TGCGCCAGCAGCCCTGGTACAGGGGGCGATCAGCCCCAGCATTTT
v_call: TRBV29-1; d_call: .; clone_size: few; j_call: TRBJ2-1; cdr3_aa: CSVVRADEQFF; cdr3_nt: TGCAGCGTCGTCAGGGCCGATGAGCAGTTCTTC
v_call: TRBV6-5; d_call: .; clone_size: .; j_call: TRBJ2-2; cdr3_aa: CASSTLAWENGELFF; cdr3_nt: TGTGCCAGCAGTACGCTAGCGTGGGAAAACGGGGAGCTGTTTTTT
v_call: TRBV4-2; d_call: TRBD1; clone_size: .; j_call: TRBJ1-1; cdr3_aa: CASSQTSRRTGNTEAFF; cdr3_nt: TGTGCCAGCAGCCAGACTTCCCGTCGGACAGGGAACACTGAAGCTTTCTTT
v_call: TRBV30; d_call: .; clone_size: .; j_call: TRBJ2-4; cdr3_aa: CAWSGGAKNIQYF; cdr3_nt: TGTGCCTGGAGTGGAGGAGCCAAAAACATTCAGTACTTC
v_call: TRBV7-2; d_call: TRBD2; clone_size: .; j_call: TRBJ2-1; cdr3_aa: CASSLDSGLARHNEQFF; cdr3_nt: TGTGCCAGCAGCTTGGACTCGGGACTAGCACGTCACAATGAGCAGTTCTTC
v_call: TRBV2; d_call: .; clone_size: few; j_call: TRBJ2-5; cdr3_aa: CASSDRGETQYF; cdr3_nt: TGTGCCAGCAGTGACAGGGGAGAGACCCAGTACTTC
v_call: TRBV7-9; d_call: TRBD1; clone_size: .; j_call: TRBJ1-4; cdr3_aa: CASSWTGREEKLFF; cdr3_nt: TGTGCCAGCAGCTGGACAGGGAGGGAAGAAAAACTGTTTTTT
v_call: TRBV29-1; d_call: TRBD1; clone_size: few; j_call: TRBJ2-5; cdr3_aa: CSVVDRDRETQYF; cdr3_nt: TGCAGCGTTGTGGACAGGGACCGAGAGACCCAGTACTTC
v_call: TRBV25-1; d_call: .; clone_size: .; j_call: TRBJ2-7; cdr3_aa: CASSGRRGPPYEQYF; cdr3_nt: TGTGCCAGCAGTGGGCGGCGAGGGCCCCCCTACGAGCAGTACTTC
v_call: TRBV19; d_call: .; clone_size: once; j_call: TRBJ1-2; cdr3_aa: CASSILQGHGYTF; cdr3_nt: TGTGCCAGTAGTATCCTACAGGGACATGGCTACACCTTC
v_call: TRBV9; d_call: .; clone_size: few; j_call: TRBJ2-2; cdr3_aa: CASSVATGGTGELFF; cdr3_nt: TGTGCCAGCAGCGTAGCTACGGGTGGCACCGGGGAGCTGTTTTTT
v_call: TRBV7-3; d_call: .; clone_size: .; j_call: TRBJ1-1; cdr3_aa: CASSRSGHQGEAFF; cdr3_nt: TGTGCCAGCAGCCGGTCAGGCCACCAGGGCGAAGCTTTCTTT
v_call: TRBV7-9; d_call: TRBD1; clone_size: .; j_call: TRBJ1-2; cdr3_aa: CASRGQGARGYTF; cdr3_nt: TGTGCCAGCCGGGGACAGGGGGCTCGAGGCTACACCTTC
v_call: TRBV7-9; d_call: .; clone_size: .; j_call: TRBJ1-6; cdr3_aa: CASSQMSSYNSPLHF; cdr3_nt: TGTGCCAGCTCCCAGATGAGCTCCTATAATTCACCCCTCCACTTT
v_call: TRBV7-6; d_call: .; clone_size: .; j_call: TRBJ2-3; cdr3_aa: CASSLGGLAGTDTQYF; cdr3_nt: TGTGCCAGCAGCTTAGGGGGATTGGCGGGCACAGATACGCAGTATTTT
v_call: TRBV18; d_call: TRBD1; clone_size: .; j_call: TRBJ2-7; cdr3_aa: CASSPWAGTGETEQYF; cdr3_nt: TGTGCCAGCTCACCATGGGCCGGGACAGGGGAGACCGAGCAGTACTTC
v_call: TRBV7-2; d_call: TRBD2; clone_size: .; j_call: TRBJ2-1; cdr3_aa: CASSLAGLAGAQEQFF; cdr3_nt: TGTGCCAGCAGCTTAGCCGGACTAGCGGGGGCCCAAGAGCAGTTCTTC
v_call: TRBV4-3; d_call: .; clone_size: few; j_call: TRBJ2-2; cdr3_aa: CASSQGDRRGGELFF; cdr3_nt: TGCGCCAGCAGCCAAGGCGACAGGAGGGGCGGGGAGCTGTTTTTT
v_call: TRBV4-1; d_call: .; clone_size: many; j_call: TRBJ2-3; cdr3_aa: CATRGGLTDTQYF; cdr3_nt: TGCGCCACCAGGGGGGGGCTCACAGATACGCAGTATTTT
v_call: TRBV29-1; d_call: .; clone_size: .; j_call: TRBJ1-2; cdr3_aa: CSVSGDGYTF; cdr3_nt: TGCAGCGTTTCAGGGGATGGCTACACCTTC
v_call: TRBV30; d_call: .; clone_size: .; j_call: TRBJ1-1; cdr3_aa: CAWSEGVGSSIPEAFF; cdr3_nt: TGTGCCTGGAGTGAGGGAGTGGGCTCGTCAATCCCTGAAGCTTTCTTT
v_call: TRBV2; d_call: .; clone_size: .; j_call: TRBJ2-2; cdr3_aa: CASSALDRNTGELFF; cdr3_nt: TGTGCCAGCAGTGCCCTGGACAGGAACACCGGGGAGCTGTTTTTT
v_call: TRBV19; d_call: .; clone_size: .; j_call: TRBJ2-1; cdr3_aa: CAISGTPPYNEQFF; cdr3_nt: TGTGCCATTTCCGGGACACCCCCCTACAATGAGCAGTTCTTC
v_call: TRBV2; d_call: TRBD1; clone_size: .; j_call: TRBJ2-7; cdr3_aa: CASSRQGPYEQYF; cdr3_nt: TGTGCCAGCAGTCGACAGGGCCCCTACGAGCAGTACTTC
v_call: TRBV30; d_call: TRBD1; clone_size: .; j_call: TRBJ1-1; cdr3_aa: CAWSMTGTSTEAFF; cdr3_nt: TGTGCCTGGAGTATGACAGGGACCAGCACTGAAGCTTTCTTT
v_call: TRBV28; d_call: TRBD1; clone_size: .; j_call: TRBJ2-1; cdr3_aa: CASSAYGTGVFNEQFF; cdr3_nt: TGTGCCAGCAGTGCCTACGGGACAGGGGTTTTCAATGAGCAGTTCTTC
v_call: TRBV29-1; d_call: TRBD2; clone_size: .; j_call: TRBJ2-1; cdr3_aa: CSDHGGANEQFF; cdr3_nt: TGCAGCGACCACGGGGGGGCAAATGAGCAGTTCTTC